These T cell receptor beta chains were read from a single sample in a study of blood T cell repertoires in COVID-19. TCRdb's copy holds only in-frame clones and misses some; the assay was immunoSEQ multiplex PCR. Among fewer than 350,000 clones, approximately 91% were seen once, and the ten largest hold about 2.3%. Input material: PBMCs or T cells enriched from blood (not recorded which). The receptors originated from a woman between 35 and 50 years old with acute COVID-19. CDR3s include the opening cysteine and the closing phenylalanine or tryptophan. The order of the fields is CDR3 protein, CDR3 DNA, clone size, V gene, D gene, J gene. The D gene is left open where the match is weak. Clone size is shown for a subset of rows, as once, few, many or a class of expanded clone.

CDR3aa: CASSPTSTSSREQFF; CDR3nt: TGTGCCAGCAGCCCAACCTCCACTAGCTCGCGTGAGCAGTTCTTC; abundance: -; v_gene: TRBV11-2; d_gene: -; j_gene: TRBJ2-1
CDR3aa: CASSSPGGGAYEQYF; CDR3nt: TGTGCCAGCAGCTCGCCGGGCGGGGGGGCGTACGAGCAGTACTTC; abundance: -; v_gene: TRBV6-5; d_gene: TRBD2; j_gene: TRBJ2-7
CDR3aa: CATSVGLAGATDTQYF; CDR3nt: TGTGCCACCAGTGTAGGGCTAGCGGGAGCGACAGATACGCAGTATTTT; abundance: -; v_gene: TRBV24-1; d_gene: TRBD2; j_gene: TRBJ2-3
CDR3aa: CASGGSTDTQYF; CDR3nt: TGTGCCAGCGGGGGGAGCACAGATACGCAGTATTTT; abundance: -; v_gene: TRBV3-1/TRBV3-2; d_gene: -; j_gene: TRBJ2-3
CDR3aa: CASRDRDRTNEKLFF; CDR3nt: TGTGCCAGCAGGGACAGGGACAGAACTAATGAAAAACTGTTTTTT; abundance: few; v_gene: TRBV28; d_gene: TRBD1; j_gene: TRBJ1-4
CDR3aa: CASSTQPGQGGNTIYF; CDR3nt: TGTGCCAGTAGTACGCAACCGGGACAGGGTGGAAACACCATATATTTT; abundance: -; v_gene: TRBV19; d_gene: TRBD1; j_gene: TRBJ1-3
CDR3aa: CASSQDRGNTEAFF; CDR3nt: TGTGCCAGCAGCCAGGACAGGGGTAACACTGAAGCTTTCTTT; abundance: -; v_gene: TRBV3-1/TRBV3-2; d_gene: TRBD1; j_gene: TRBJ1-1
CDR3aa: CASSVDQGEQYF; CDR3nt: TGTGCCAGCAGTGTGGACCAGGGCGAGCAGTACTTC; abundance: -; v_gene: TRBV2; d_gene: -; j_gene: TRBJ2-7
CDR3aa: CSVAGTGITDTQYF; CDR3nt: TGCAGCGTTGCCGGGACTGGGATCACAGATACGCAGTATTTT; abundance: few; v_gene: TRBV29-1; d_gene: -; j_gene: TRBJ2-3
CDR3aa: CASSSSRQGSYEQYF; CDR3nt: TGTGCCAGTAGTAGTTCGAGACAGGGCTCCTACGAGCAGTACTTC; abundance: -; v_gene: TRBV19; d_gene: TRBD1; j_gene: TRBJ2-7
CDR3aa: CASSSLRGGGYTF; CDR3nt: TGTGCCAGCAGCTCCCTTCGCGGGGGCGGCTACACCTTC; abundance: -; v_gene: TRBV7-2; d_gene: -; j_gene: TRBJ1-2
CDR3aa: CASSPLTGTGSSGELFF; CDR3nt: TGTGCCAGCAGCCCCCTGACCGGGACAGGGAGTAGCGGGGAGCTGTTTTTT; abundance: -; v_gene: TRBV11-2; d_gene: TRBD1; j_gene: TRBJ2-2
CDR3aa: CASSLRGNSPLHF; CDR3nt: TGTGCCAGCAGCCTCAGGGGAAATTCACCCCTCCACTTT; abundance: once; v_gene: TRBV11-2; d_gene: -; j_gene: TRBJ1-6
CDR3aa: CASSLQGRPESGYTF; CDR3nt: TGTGCCAGCAGCTTGCAGGGGCGTCCGGAAAGTGGCTACACCTTC; abundance: -; v_gene: TRBV5-4; d_gene: -; j_gene: TRBJ1-2
CDR3aa: CASSPAGAENYGYTF; CDR3nt: TGTGCCAGCTCACCCGCCGGTGCCGAAAACTATGGCTACACCTTC; abundance: -; v_gene: TRBV18; d_gene: -; j_gene: TRBJ1-2
CDR3aa: CATSRVPEIRYGYTF; CDR3nt: TGTGCCACCAGCAGAGTGCCTGAGATCCGCTATGGCTACACCTTC; abundance: -; v_gene: TRBV15; d_gene: -; j_gene: TRBJ1-2
CDR3aa: CAWRDTGGNQHF; CDR3nt: TGTGCCTGGAGGGATACGGGGGGGAACCAGCATTTT; abundance: -; v_gene: TRBV30; d_gene: -; j_gene: TRBJ1-5
CDR3aa: CASSLAGGLYNEQFF; CDR3nt: TGTGCCAGTAGTCTCGCGGGGGGGCTCTACAATGAGCAGTTCTTC; abundance: -; v_gene: TRBV19; d_gene: TRBD2; j_gene: TRBJ2-1
CDR3aa: CASSIGPGAPDTQYF; CDR3nt: TGTGCCAGCAGCATCGGACCGGGAGCCCCAGATACGCAGTATTTT; abundance: -; v_gene: TRBV21-1; d_gene: -; j_gene: TRBJ2-3
CDR3aa: CASSQDGTVNYGYTF; CDR3nt: TGCGCCAGCAGCCAAGATGGAACAGTTAACTATGGCTACACCTTC; abundance: -; v_gene: TRBV4-1; d_gene: -; j_gene: TRBJ1-2
CDR3aa: CASSLGLNAGELFF; CDR3nt: TGTGCCAGCAGCTTGGGACTAAACGCCGGGGAGCTGTTTTTT; abundance: few; v_gene: TRBV5-4; d_gene: -; j_gene: TRBJ2-2
CDR3aa: CASSRPLAGDYEQYF; CDR3nt: TGTGCCAGCAGCAGACCTCTAGCGGGGGACTACGAGCAGTACTTC; abundance: -; v_gene: TRBV7-9; d_gene: TRBD2; j_gene: TRBJ2-7
CDR3aa: CASSFDRADEKLFF; CDR3nt: TGTGCCAGCAGTTTTGACAGGGCGGATGAAAAACTGTTTTTT; abundance: -; v_gene: TRBV27; d_gene: TRBD1; j_gene: TRBJ1-4
CDR3aa: CASSLVGGQPQHF; CDR3nt: TGCGCCAGCAGCTTGGTGGGGGGGCAGCCCCAGCATTTT; abundance: -; v_gene: TRBV5-1; d_gene: -; j_gene: TRBJ1-5
CDR3aa: CASSEHTVTYEQYF; CDR3nt: TGTGCCAGCAGTGAACATACAGTAACCTACGAGCAGTACTTC; abundance: -; v_gene: TRBV6-1; d_gene: -; j_gene: TRBJ2-7
CDR3aa: CAISSPTGGVGDTQYF; CDR3nt: TGTGCCATCAGTTCACCGACAGGGGGCGTAGGGGATACGCAGTATTTT; abundance: once; v_gene: TRBV10-3; d_gene: TRBD1; j_gene: TRBJ2-3
CDR3aa: CASSDLGTVVDYGYTF; CDR3nt: TGTGCCAGCAGTGACTTAGGGACAGTCGTGGACTATGGCTACACCTTC; abundance: -; v_gene: TRBV2; d_gene: TRBD1; j_gene: TRBJ1-2
CDR3aa: CASSLVGLAGVYNEQFF; CDR3nt: TGTGCCAGCAGCTTAGTGGGACTAGCGGGAGTCTACAATGAGCAGTTCTTC; abundance: -; v_gene: TRBV11-2; d_gene: TRBD2; j_gene: TRBJ2-1
CDR3aa: CASSAGTVVYEQYF; CDR3nt: TGTGCCAGCAGTGCCGGGACAGTCGTCTACGAGCAGTACTTC; abundance: -; v_gene: TRBV2; d_gene: TRBD1; j_gene: TRBJ2-7